The text below deals with one T cell receptor (beta chain). This record belongs to a study of blood T cell repertoires in COVID-19. Looking at the study overall: Material from acute and convalescent COVID-19 was sourced from the United States, Italy and Spain. The analysed material was cDNA or gDNA that came from T cells, B-cell-depleted T cells, or PBMCs.

Germline V gene sequence: CDR1 SGHVS, CDR2 FQNEAQ. This CDR3 contains 16 residues. With 3 bases clipped from V and 0 bases from J, the junction kept 6 bases outside the gene matches. Data came from immunoSEQ multiplex PCR; TCRdb stores just in-frame clones and leaves some out. The sample includes nearly 95,000 clones, 87% of them seen just once. The sequenced material came from peripheral blood. The clonotype originates from a woman of 80 years or more with acute or convalescent COVID-19. The chain uses TRBV7-8 and TRBJ2-5, with 8 bases lining up with TRBD2. The CDR3: CASSFSSGRDQETQYF. The DNA of the CDR3 is TGTGCCAGCAGCTTTTCCAGCGGGAGAGACCAAGAGACCCAGTACTTC.